This TCR beta chain was profiled in a study of identical twins. There are 15 residues in the CDR3. V lost 4 bases and J lost 2, with 12 bases in between. MiXCR was run by TCRdb on the 5' RACE reads, yielding one entry per CDR3 protein. The sample includes approximately 500,000 distinct CDR3 sequences, 20% to 25% seen only once; the top ten take about 3%. The same sample was also used in a study of T cells expressing NK-cell markers.

The clonotype originates from a woman between 18 and 30 years old in good health. The chain employs TRBV12-3 or TRBV12-4 and TRBJ1-5; possibly TRBD1 for D (5 bases). The material sequenced was CD4+ T cells sorted from blood. The CDR3: CASSSGPVGNQPQHF. In DNA form, the CDR3 reads TGTGCCAGCAGTTCGGGACCTGTCGGCAATCAGCCCCAGCATTTT.